This TCR beta chain was observed in a study of blood T cell repertoires in COVID-19. Study details: The United States, Italy and Spain provided the acute and convalescent COVID-19 samples.

This clone was found a few times. In the original analysis: Estimation of nucleated cell counts relied on the amplification of reference gene primers. The protocol was immunoSEQ multiplex PCR, while the TCRdb copy is restricted to in-frame clones and leaves out a portion. The DNA was the basis for D and trimming; V, J and clone size are from that table. The data hold 65,000 to 75,000 clones, with roughly 81% observed a single time. The sequence came from an elderly man with acute or convalescent COVID-19. Material for sequencing was peripheral blood.

The CDR3 region has the DNA TGCAGTGCTAGTGCTTCGGGAGGTGCCTCCTACGAGCAGTACTTC. Amino acid sequence: CSASASGGASYEQYF. V and J are TRBV20-1 and TRBJ2-7, with TRBD2 matching over 7 bases. V gave up 3 bases and J gave up 0 bases; unmatched junction bases: 8. Germline values: CDR1 DFQATT, CDR2 SNEGSKA (reference sequence). CDR3 size: 15 residues.